The clone carrying this T cell receptor beta chain was found many times. These data originate in a study of response to subunit inactivated influenza vaccine. The CDR3 covers 15 residues. With 7 bases removed from V and 5 bases from J, the gap between germline ends came to 19 bases. TCRdb used MiXCR to reprocess the RT-PCR reads, holding one entry per CDR3 protein. This sample has hundreds of thousands of distinct CDR3 sequences; approximately 12% occur once, and the top ten carry 10%. The chain links TRBV12-3 or TRBV12-4 to TRBJ2-3, with D perhaps matching TRBD2 (5 bases). The source of this sequence is a man between 45 and 60 years old who received an inactivated influenza vaccine. The specimen comprised PBMCs from blood, sampled on the day of vaccination. The CDR3 reads CASTPILGGVDTQYF. The CDR3 bases are TGTGCCAGCACCCCGATACTAGGAGGTGTAGATACGCAGTATTTT.